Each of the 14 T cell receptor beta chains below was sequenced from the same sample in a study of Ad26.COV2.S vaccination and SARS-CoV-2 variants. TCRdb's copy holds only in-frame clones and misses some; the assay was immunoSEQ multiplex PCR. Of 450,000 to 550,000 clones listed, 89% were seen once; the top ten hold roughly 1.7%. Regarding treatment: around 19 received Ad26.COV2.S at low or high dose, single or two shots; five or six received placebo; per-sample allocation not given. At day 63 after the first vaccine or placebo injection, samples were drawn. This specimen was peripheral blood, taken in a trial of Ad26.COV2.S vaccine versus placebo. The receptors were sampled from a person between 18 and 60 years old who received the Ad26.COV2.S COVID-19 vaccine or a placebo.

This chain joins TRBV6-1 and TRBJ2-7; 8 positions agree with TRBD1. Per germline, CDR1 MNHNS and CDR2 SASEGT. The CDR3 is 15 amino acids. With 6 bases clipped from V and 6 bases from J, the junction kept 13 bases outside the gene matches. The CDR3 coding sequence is TGTGCCAGCAGGGGTACCGGGACAGGAGACATCGAGCAGTACTTC. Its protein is CASRGTGTGDIEQYF.

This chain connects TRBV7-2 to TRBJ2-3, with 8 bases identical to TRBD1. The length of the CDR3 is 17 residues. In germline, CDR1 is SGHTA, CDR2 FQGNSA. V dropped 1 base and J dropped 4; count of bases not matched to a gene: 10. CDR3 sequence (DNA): TGTGCCAGCAGCTTAGGATTAGGGGGACAGGTCCCAGATACGCAGTATTTT. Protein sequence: CASSLGLGGQVPDTQYF.

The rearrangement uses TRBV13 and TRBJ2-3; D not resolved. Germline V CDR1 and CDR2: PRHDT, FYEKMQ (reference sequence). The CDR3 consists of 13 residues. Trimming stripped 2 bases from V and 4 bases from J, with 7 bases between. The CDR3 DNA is TGTGCCAGCAGCTTATTATTTTCAGATACGCAGTATTTT. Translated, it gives CASSLLFSDTQYF. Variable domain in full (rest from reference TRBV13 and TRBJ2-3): AAGVIQSPRHLIKEKRETATLKCYPIPRHDTVYWYQQGPGQDPQFLISFYEKMQSDKGSIPDRFSAQQFSDYHSELNMSSLELGDSALYFCASSLLFSDTQYFGPGTRLTVL.

CDR3: CASTSRPNYGYTF. DNA for the CDR3: TGTGCCAGCACCTCCCGACCCAACTATGGCTACACCTTC. The J gene is TRBJ1-2, the V gene TRBV28; no firm D call. CDR3 length: 13 residues. Germline V lookup: CDR1 MDHEN, CDR2 SYDVKM. Trimming took 7 bases from V and 2 from J, leaving 11 bases between them.

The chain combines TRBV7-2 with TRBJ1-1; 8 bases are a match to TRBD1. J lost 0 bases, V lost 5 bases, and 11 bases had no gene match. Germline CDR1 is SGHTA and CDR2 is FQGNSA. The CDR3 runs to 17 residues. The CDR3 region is CASSVYRGKGMNTEAFF. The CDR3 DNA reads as TGTGCCAGCAGCGTATACAGGGGGAAAGGGATGAACACTGAAGCTTTCTTT.

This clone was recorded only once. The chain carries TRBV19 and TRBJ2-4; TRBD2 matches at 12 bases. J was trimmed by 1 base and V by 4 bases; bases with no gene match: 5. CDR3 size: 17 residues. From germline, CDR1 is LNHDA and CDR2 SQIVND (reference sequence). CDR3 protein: CASSTRTSGVAKNIQYF. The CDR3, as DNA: TGTGCCAGTAGTACCCGGACTAGCGGGGTCGCCAAAAACATTCAGTACTTC.

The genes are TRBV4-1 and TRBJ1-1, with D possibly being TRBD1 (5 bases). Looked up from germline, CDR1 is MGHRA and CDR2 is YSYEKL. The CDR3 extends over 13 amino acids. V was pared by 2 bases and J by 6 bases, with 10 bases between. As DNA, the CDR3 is TGCGCCAGCAGCCAAAGGGTAGGGGCTGAAGCTTTCTTT. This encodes CASSQRVGAEAFF.

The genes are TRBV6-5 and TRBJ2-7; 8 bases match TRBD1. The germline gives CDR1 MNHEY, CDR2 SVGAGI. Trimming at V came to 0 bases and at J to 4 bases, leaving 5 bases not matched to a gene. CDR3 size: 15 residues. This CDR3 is CASSYSPTGVYEQYF. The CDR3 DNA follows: TGTGCCAGCAGTTACTCTCCGACAGGGGTATACGAGCAGTACTTC.

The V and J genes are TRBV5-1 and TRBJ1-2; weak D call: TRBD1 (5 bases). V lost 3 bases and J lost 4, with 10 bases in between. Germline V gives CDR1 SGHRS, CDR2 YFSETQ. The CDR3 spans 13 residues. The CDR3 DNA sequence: TGCGCCAGCAGCTCAACAGGTACCTATGGCTACACCTTC. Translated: CASSSTGTYGYTF.

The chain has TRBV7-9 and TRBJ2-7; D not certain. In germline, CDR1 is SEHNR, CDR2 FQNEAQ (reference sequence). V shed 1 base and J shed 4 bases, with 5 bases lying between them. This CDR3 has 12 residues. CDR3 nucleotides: TGTGCCAGCAGCTTAGGGCGTTACGAGCAGTACTTC. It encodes CASSLGRYEQYF. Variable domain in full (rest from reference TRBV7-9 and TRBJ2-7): DTGVSQNPRHKITKRGQNVTFRCDPISEHNRLYWYRQTLGQGPEFLTYFQNEAQLEKSRLLSDRFSAERPKGSFSTLEIQRTEQGDSAMYLCASSLGRYEQYFGPGTRLTVT.

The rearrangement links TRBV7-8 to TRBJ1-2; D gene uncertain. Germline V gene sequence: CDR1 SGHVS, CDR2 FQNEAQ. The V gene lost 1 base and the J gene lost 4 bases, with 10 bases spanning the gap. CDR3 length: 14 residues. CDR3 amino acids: CASSLDAATYGYTF. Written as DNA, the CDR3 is TGTGCCAGCAGCTTAGATGCAGCCACCTATGGCTACACCTTC.

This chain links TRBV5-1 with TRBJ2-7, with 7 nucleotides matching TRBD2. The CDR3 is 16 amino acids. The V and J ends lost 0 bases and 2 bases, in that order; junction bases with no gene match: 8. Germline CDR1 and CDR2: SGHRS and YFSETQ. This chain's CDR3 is CASSLAPQGGTYEQYF. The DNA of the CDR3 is TGCGCCAGCAGCTTGGCTCCGCAGGGAGGGACCTACGAGCAGTACTTC.

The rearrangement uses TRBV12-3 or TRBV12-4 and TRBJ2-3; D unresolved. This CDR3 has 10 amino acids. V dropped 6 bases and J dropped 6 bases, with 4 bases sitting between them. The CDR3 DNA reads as TGTGCCAGCAGAGGGGATACGCAGTATTTT. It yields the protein CASRGDTQYF.

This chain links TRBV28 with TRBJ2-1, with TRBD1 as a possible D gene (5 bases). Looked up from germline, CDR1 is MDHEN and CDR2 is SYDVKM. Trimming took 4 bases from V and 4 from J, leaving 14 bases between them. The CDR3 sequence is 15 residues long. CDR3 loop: CASSSPDRNYNEQFF. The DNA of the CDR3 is TGTGCCAGCAGTTCCCCTGACAGAAATTACAATGAGCAGTTCTTC.